This T cell receptor beta chain was captured in a study of blood T cell repertoires in COVID-19. Overall study context: Sources were T cells, B-cell-depleted T cells, or PBMCs; the material itself was cDNA or gDNA.

This clone was seen once. Enrolment of Seattle patients took place during active infection, and they were followed longitudinally. In the original workflow: For nucleated cells, counts were estimated from reference gene primer amplification. Assay used: immunoSEQ multiplex PCR; TCRdb lists only in-frame clones, some missing. D and trimming were read from the DNA, whereas the V and J calls and clone size are those reported in that table. The sample consists of some 240,000 clones, roughly 79% of them appearing once. V gave up 2 bases and J gave up 5 bases, with 9 bases separating them. CDR3 length: 13 residues. Germline V gene lookup returns CDR1 SEHNR and CDR2 FQNEAQ (reference sequence).

This sequence joins TRBV7-9 and TRBJ1-1; D call uncertain. Sequencing was done on a sample of peripheral blood. The TCR was taken from a woman older than 75 with COVID-19, enrolled during active disease. The CDR3 nucleotides read TGTGCCAGCAGCTTAAATCGAGAAACTGAAGCTTTCTTT. Protein product: CASSLNRETEAFF.